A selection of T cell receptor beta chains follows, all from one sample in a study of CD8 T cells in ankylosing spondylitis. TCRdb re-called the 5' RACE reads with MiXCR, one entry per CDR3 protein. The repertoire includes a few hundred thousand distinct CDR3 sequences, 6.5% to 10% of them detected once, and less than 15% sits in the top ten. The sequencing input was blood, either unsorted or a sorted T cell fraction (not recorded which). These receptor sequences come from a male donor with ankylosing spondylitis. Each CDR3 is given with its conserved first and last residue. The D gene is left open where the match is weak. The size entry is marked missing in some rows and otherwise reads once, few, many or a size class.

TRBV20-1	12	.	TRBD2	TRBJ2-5	CSAVAGRETQYF	TGCAGTGCTGTAGCGGGTCGGGAGACCCAGTACTTC
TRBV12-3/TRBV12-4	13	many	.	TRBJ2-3	CASSLLSQDTQYF	TGTGCCAGCAGTTTACTGTCTCAGGATACGCAGTATTTT
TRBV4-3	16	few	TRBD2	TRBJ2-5	CASSPVPVAGGETQYF	TGCGCCAGCAGCCCGGTTCCCGTGGCGGGAGGGGAGACCCAGTACTTC
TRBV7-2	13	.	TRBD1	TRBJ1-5	CASSFWTGGFQHF	TGTGCCAGCAGCTTCTGGACAGGGGGTTTCCAGCATTTT
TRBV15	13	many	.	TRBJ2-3	CATSRGPWDTQYF	TGTGCCACCAGCAGGGGACCGTGGGATACGCAGTATTTT
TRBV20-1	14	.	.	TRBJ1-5	CSATAVFDNQPQHF	TGCAGTGCTACCGCGGTCTTCGACAATCAGCCCCAGCATTTT
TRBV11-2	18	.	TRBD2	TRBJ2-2	CASSFEGVAGGITGELFF	TGTGCCAGCAGCTTCGAAGGGGTAGCGGGAGGTATCACCGGGGAGCTGTTTTTT
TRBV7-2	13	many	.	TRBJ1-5	CASSLAQNQPQHF	TGTGCCAGCAGCCTAGCCCAAAATCAGCCCCAGCATTTT
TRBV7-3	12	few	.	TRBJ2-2	CASSLATGELFF	TGTGCCAGCAGCTTAGCCACCGGGGAGCTGTTTTTT
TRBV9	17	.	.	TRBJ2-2	CASSVDSGGANTGELFF	TGTGCCAGCAGCGTAGATTCCGGTGGGGCGAACACCGGGGAGCTGTTTTTT
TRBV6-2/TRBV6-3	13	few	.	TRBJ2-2	CATHLRASGELFF	TGTGCCACCCATCTGCGGGCATCCGGGGAGCTGTTTTTT
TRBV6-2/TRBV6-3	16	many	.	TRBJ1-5	CASSYSTGTYNQPQHF	TGTGCCAGCAGTTACTCGACGGGGACCTACAATCAGCCCCAGCATTTT
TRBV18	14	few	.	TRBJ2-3	CASSLIRGTDTQYF	TGTGCCAGCTCACTGATCCGGGGCACAGATACGCAGTATTTT
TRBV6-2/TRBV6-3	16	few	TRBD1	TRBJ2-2	CASSYRDSGNTGELFF	TGTGCCAGCAGTTACCGGGACAGTGGGAACACCGGGGAGCTGTTTTTT
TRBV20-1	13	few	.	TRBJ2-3	CSAAGPSTDTQYF	TGCAGTGCTGCGGGACCGAGCACAGATACGCAGTATTTT
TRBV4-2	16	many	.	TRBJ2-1	CASSQVGGTRRYEQFF	TGTGCCAGCAGCCAAGTGGGGGGTACTAGACGGTATGAGCAGTTCTTC
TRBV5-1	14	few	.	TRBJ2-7	CASSLRDGTYEQYF	TGCGCCAGCAGCTTGCGGGACGGTACCTACGAGCAGTACTTC
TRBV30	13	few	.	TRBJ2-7	CAWSSGGPNEQYF	TGTGCCTGGTCAAGCGGAGGGCCCAACGAGCAGTACTTC
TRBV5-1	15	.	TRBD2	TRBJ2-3	CASSSGTRPTDTQYF	TGCGCCAGCAGCTCCGGGACTAGGCCCACAGATACGCAGTATTTT
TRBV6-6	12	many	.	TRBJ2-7	CASSSDTYEQYF	TGTGCCAGCAGCTCAGACACCTACGAGCAGTACTTC
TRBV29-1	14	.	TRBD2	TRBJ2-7	CSVSGLGGHYEQYF	TGCAGCGTCTCTGGACTAGGAGGCCACTACGAGCAGTACTTC
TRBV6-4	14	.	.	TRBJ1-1	CASSVDSRGTEAFF	TGTGCCAGCAGTGTCGACAGCCGGGGGACTGAAGCTTTCTTT
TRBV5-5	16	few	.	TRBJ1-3	CASSLGLGASGNTIYF	TGTGCCAGCAGCTTGGGTCTTGGAGCCTCTGGAAACACCATATATTTT
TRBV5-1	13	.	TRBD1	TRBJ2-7	CASSLRTGFEQYF	TGCGCCAGCAGCCTTCGGACAGGGTTTGAGCAGTACTTC
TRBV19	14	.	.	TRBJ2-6	CATLRGSGANVLTF	TGTGCCACTTTGAGGGGCTCTGGGGCCAACGTCCTGACTTTC
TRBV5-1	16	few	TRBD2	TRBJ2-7	CASSLIGREGLNEQYF	TGCGCCAGCAGCTTAATAGGGCGGGAGGGCCTGAACGAGCAGTACTTC
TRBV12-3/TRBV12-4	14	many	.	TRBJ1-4	CASSLPLTNEKLFF	TGTGCCAGCAGTTTACCTTTAACTAATGAAAAACTGTTTTTT
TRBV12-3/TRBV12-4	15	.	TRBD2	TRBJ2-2	CASSWGGVNTGELFF	TGTGCCAGCAGCTGGGGGGGGGTCAACACCGGGGAGCTGTTTTTT